This T cell receptor beta chain was profiled in a study of PD-1 blockade in classical Hodgkin lymphoma. Time point given: cycle 4 day 1 (C4D1), after more than five weeks of nivolumab. Each of the patients experienced relapse following autologous stem cell transplantation, and their brentuximab vedotin exposure differed. Profiling relied on immunoSEQ multiplex PCR, and the TCRdb table lists in-frame clones only, not all of them. The sample lists 96,000 or so clones, about 93% occurring once. Notes on the study in general: By C4D1 there was a significant rise in CD4+ TCR diversity but not in CD8+ TCR diversity.

As concerns this clone: The target antigen is unknown.

The receptor comes from a human donor with classical Hodgkin lymphoma. Sequenced material: peripheral blood mononuclear cells (PBMCs), taken before the fourth cycle of nivolumab.

CDR3 DNA sequence: TGTGCCAGCACCGGAGGTGGGGCAGCACGACCCCATCTCTATGGCTACACCTTC. Translated: CASTGGGAARPHLYGYTF. The chain links TRBV27 to TRBJ1-2, with D possibly matching TRBD1 (5 bases). This CDR3 has 18 residues. The V end lost 7 bases, the J end lost 4 bases, and 28 bases lay between the germline ends. Germline V CDR1 and CDR2: MNHEY, SMNVEV (reference sequence).